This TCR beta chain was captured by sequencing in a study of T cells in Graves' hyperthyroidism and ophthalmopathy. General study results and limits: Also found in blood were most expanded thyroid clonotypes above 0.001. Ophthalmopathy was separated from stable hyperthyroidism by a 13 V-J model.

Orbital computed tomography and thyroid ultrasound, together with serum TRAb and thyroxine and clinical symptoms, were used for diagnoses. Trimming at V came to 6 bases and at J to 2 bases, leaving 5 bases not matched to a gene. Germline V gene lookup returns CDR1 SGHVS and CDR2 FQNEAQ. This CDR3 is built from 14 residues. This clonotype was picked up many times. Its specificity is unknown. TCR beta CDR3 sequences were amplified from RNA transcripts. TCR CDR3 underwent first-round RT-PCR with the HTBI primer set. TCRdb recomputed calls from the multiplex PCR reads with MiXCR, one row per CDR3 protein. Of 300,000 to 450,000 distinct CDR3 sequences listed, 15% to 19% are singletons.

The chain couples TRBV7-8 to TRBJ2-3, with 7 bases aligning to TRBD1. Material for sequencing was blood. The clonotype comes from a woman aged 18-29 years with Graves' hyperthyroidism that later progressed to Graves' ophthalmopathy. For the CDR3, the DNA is TGTGCCAGCAGACCGGACAGGTACACAGATACGCAGTATTTT. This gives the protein CASRPDRYTDTQYF. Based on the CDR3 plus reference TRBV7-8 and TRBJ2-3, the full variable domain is GAGVSQSPRYKVAKRGQDVALRCDPISGHVSLFWYQQALGQGPEFLTYFQNEAQLDKSGLPSDRFFAERPEGSVSTLKIQRTQQEDSAVYLCASRPDRYTDTQYFGPGTRLTVL.